This TCR beta chain emerged from a study of Ad26.COV2.S vaccination and SARS-CoV-2 variants. Looking at the study overall: Intramuscular Ad26.COV2.S at 5x10^10 or 1x10^11 viral particles.

CDR3 length: 14 residues. Germline CDR1 SGHAT, CDR2 FQNNGV. V was pared by 5 bases and J by 7 bases, with 8 bases of the junction left unmatched. Assay used: immunoSEQ multiplex PCR; TCRdb lists only in-frame clones, some missing. The sample records around 340,000 clones, 80% to 90% being singletons. Treatment noted: 15 to 20 received Ad26.COV2.S at low or high dose, single or two shots; five or six received placebo; per-sample allocation not given. Following the first vaccine or placebo injection, samples were taken on day 63. An Ad26 vector carrying the Wuhan-strain SARS-CoV-2 spike served as the vaccine.

The starting material was peripheral blood, obtained in a trial of Ad26.COV2.S vaccine versus placebo. The receptor's source is a person aged 18-60 years who received the Ad26.COV2.S COVID-19 vaccine or a placebo. The gene calls are TRBV11-2 and TRBJ2-7, with 10 positions matching TRBD1. The CDR3 DNA follows: TGTGCCAGCAGCCCCCGGGACAGGGGATGGGAGCAGTACTTC. This codes for CASSPRDRGWEQYF.